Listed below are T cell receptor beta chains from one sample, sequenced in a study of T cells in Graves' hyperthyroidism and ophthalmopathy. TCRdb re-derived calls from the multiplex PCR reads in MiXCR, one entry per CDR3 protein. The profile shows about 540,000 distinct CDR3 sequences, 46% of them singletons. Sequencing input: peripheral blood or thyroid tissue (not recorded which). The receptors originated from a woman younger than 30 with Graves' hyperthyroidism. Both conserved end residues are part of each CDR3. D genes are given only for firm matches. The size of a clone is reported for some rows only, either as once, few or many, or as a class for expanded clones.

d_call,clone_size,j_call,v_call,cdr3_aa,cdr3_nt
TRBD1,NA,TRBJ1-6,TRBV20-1,CSASGTGGLLSNSPLHF,TGCAGTGCTAGTGGGACAGGGGGCTTGTTGTCTAATTCACCCCTCCACTTT
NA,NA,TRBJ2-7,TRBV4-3,CASSQVIGHYEQHF,TGCGCCAGCAGCCAAGTTATAGGACACTACGAGCAGCACTTC
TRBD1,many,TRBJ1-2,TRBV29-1,CSVDPGQGEYGYTF,TGCAGCGTTGATCCGGGACAGGGGGAATATGGCTACACCTTC
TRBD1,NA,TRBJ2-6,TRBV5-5,CASSRSRTGGNVLTF,TGTGCCAGCAGCCGCTCCAGGACAGGGGGCAACGTCCTGACTTTC
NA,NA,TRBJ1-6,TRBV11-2,CASSEGPVNSPLHF,TGTGCCAGCAGCGAGGGGCCGGTGAACTCACCCCTCCACTTT
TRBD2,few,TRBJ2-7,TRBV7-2,CASSPLVGTSVNEQYF,TGTGCCAGCAGCCCTTTGGTGGGGACTAGCGTCAACGAGCAGTACTTC
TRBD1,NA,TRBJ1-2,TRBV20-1,CSSQDRVGGYTF,TGCAGCTCCCAGGACAGGGTCGGTGGCTACACCTTC
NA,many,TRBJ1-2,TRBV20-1,CSARVVWADGYTF,TGCAGTGCTAGAGTGGTATGGGCGGATGGCTACACCTTC
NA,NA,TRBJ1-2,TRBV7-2,CASSLALGNTF,TGTGCCAGCAGCTTAGCTCTTGGAAACACCTTC
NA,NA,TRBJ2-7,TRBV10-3,CAITPGAVGNEQYF,TGTGCCATCACTCCGGGGGCGGTCGGGAATGAGCAGTACTTC
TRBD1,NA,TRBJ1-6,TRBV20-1,CSASSGTAWWNSPLHF,TGCAGTGCTTCGTCCGGGACAGCGTGGTGGAATTCACCCCTCCACTTT
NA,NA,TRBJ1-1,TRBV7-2,CASSVEGLVAFF,TGTGCCAGCAGCGTGGAAGGGTTGGTAGCTTTCTTT
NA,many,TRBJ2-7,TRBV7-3,CASSFGNSYEQYF,TGTGCCAGCAGCTTCGGGAACTCCTACGAGCAGTACTTC
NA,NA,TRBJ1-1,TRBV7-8,CASIPDSLGMENTEAFF,TGTGCCAGCATCCCGGACAGCTTGGGGATGGAGAACACTGAAGCTTTCTTT
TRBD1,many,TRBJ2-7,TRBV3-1,CASSGQGPEQYF,TGTGCCAGCAGCGGACAGGGACCCGAGCAGTACTTC
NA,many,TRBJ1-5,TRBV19,CASHGAPRGPQHF,TGTGCCAGCCACGGCGCGCCCCGAGGGCCCCAGCATTTT
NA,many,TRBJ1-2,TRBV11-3,CASSLSGGLNYGYTF,TGTGCCAGCAGCTTAAGCGGGGGCCTTAACTATGGCTACACCTTC
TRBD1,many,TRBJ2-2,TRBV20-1,CSAYDPGTGFTGELFF,TGCAGTGCTTATGACCCCGGGACAGGCTTCACCGGGGAGCTGTTTTTT
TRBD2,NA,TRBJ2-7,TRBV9,CASSPLTSGSYRYEQYF,TGTGCCAGCTCACCACTCACTAGCGGGAGTTACAGGTACGAGCAGTACTTC
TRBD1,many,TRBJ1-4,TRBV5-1,CASSWTGTTNEKLFF,TGCGCCAGCAGCTGGACAGGGACAACTAATGAAAAACTGTTTTTT
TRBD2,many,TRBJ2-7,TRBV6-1,CASSEEGGWDEQYF,TGTGCCAGCAGTGAAGAGGGAGGGTGGGACGAGCAGTACTTC
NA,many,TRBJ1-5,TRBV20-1,CSARVPASNQPQHF,TGCAGTGCTAGAGTTCCGGCGAGCAATCAGCCCCAGCATTTT
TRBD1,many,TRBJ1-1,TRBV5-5,CASSLRDRVTEAFF,TGTGCCAGCAGCTTGAGGGACAGGGTTACTGAAGCTTTCTTT
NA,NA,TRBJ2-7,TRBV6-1,CVSSLYDSTAYEQYF,TGTGTCAGCAGTCTATATGACAGCACAGCCTACGAGCAGTACTTC
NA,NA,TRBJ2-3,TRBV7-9,CASSPIEGTDTQYF,TGTGCCAGCAGCCCGATCGAAGGCACAGATACGCAGTATTTT
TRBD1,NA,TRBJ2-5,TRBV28,CASLPGQGQETQYF,TGTGCCAGTCTTCCGGGACAGGGACAAGAGACCCAGTACTTC
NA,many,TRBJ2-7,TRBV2,CASSDSEYEQYF,TGTGCCAGCAGTGATAGCGAGTACGAGCAGTACTTC
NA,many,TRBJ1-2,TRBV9,CASSVGTSNYGYTF,TGTGCCAGCAGCGTAGGGACATCCAACTATGGCTACACCTTC
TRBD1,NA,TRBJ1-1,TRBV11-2,CASSQQGKAFF,TGTGCCAGCAGTCAACAGGGGAAAGCTTTCTTT
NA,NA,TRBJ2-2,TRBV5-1,CASVDTSSTGELFF,TGCGCCAGCGTGGACACCAGCTCCACCGGGGAGCTGTTTTTT
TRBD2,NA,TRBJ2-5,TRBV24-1,CTTSDLGTGGKETQYF,TGTACCACCAGTGATTTGGGGACGGGGGGGAAGGAGACCCAGTACTTC
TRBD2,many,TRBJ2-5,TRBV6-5,CASSPSRTSGRAETQYF,TGTGCCAGCAGCCCATCGAGGACTAGCGGGAGGGCGGAGACCCAGTACTTC
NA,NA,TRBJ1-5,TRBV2,CASSEGSGRKEETQHF,TGTGCCAGCAGTGAAGGCAGCGGGAGGAAGGAAGAGACCCAGCATTTT
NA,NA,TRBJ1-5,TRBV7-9,CASSWAGTQPQHF,TGTGCCAGCAGCTGGGCGGGGACTCAGCCCCAGCATTTT
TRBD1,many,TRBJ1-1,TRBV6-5,CASSGQGDLNTEAFF,TGTGCCAGCAGTGGACAGGGGGACTTGAACACTGAAGCTTTCTTT
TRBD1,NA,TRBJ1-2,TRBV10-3,CAISDLRDRAGYGYTF,TGTGCCATCAGTGACCTCCGGGACAGGGCTGGGTATGGCTACACCTTC
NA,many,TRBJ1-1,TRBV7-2,CASSLDPTLTEAFF,TGTGCCAGCAGCTTAGATCCAACCCTCACTGAAGCTTTCTTT
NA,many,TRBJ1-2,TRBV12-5,CASGLVVTDNPIYGYTF,TGTGCTAGTGGTTTGGTTGTCACGGACAACCCAATCTATGGCTACACCTTC
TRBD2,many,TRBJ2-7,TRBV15,CATSRRLAGAAEQYF,TGTGCCACCAGCAGACGACTAGCGGGAGCGGCCGAGCAGTACTTC
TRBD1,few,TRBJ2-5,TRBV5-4,CASSGSRDRGGQETQYF,TGTGCCAGCAGCGGGTCCCGGGACAGGGGTGGGCAAGAGACCCAGTACTTC
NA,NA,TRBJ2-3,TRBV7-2,CASSHTSVDTQYF,TGTGCCAGCAGCCACACTAGTGTAGATACGCAGTATTTT
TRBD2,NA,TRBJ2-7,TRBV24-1,CATSDPRLAGVTNEQYF,TGTGCCACCAGTGATCCGAGACTAGCGGGAGTGACCAATGAGCAGTACTTC
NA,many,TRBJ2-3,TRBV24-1,CATSDPGDTQYF,TGTGCCACCAGTGATCCCGGAGATACGCAGTATTTT
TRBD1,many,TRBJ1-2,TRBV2,CASREQGVNGYTF,TGTGCCAGCAGAGAACAGGGGGTGAATGGCTACACCTTC
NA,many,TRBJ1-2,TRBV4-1,CASSLVDGRANYGYTF,TGCGCCAGCAGCCTCGTAGACGGCCGAGCTAACTATGGCTACACCTTC
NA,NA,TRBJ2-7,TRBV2,CACSARAPESYEQYF,NA
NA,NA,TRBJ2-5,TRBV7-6,CASSLLPGPQQETQYF,TGTGCCAGCAGCCTTCTTCCGGGACCGCAACAAGAGACCCAGTACTTC
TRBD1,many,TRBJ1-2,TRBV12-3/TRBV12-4,CASSRQGARYTF,TGTGCCAGCAGTAGACAGGGGGCCCGCTACACCTTC